This is a list of T cell receptor beta chains from one sample in a study of shared clonotypes between healthy human individuals. Repertoires were generated with immunoSEQ multiplex PCR, while TCRdb's copy carries only in-frame clones and drops some. There are 2 million or so clones in the sample; over 85% occur only once, and about 1.1% lies in the top ten. The sequencing input was naive CD8+ T cells sorted from blood. The receptors come from a man aged 18 to 29 in good health. The CDR3 runs from the conserved cysteine through the conserved F or W. Each record gives: J gene, clone size, V gene, D gene, CDR3 protein, CDR3 DNA. D genes are given only for firm matches. Expanded clones get a size class; other rows say once, few or many, or leave the size out.

j_call: TRBJ2-3; clone_size: -; v_call: TRBV30; d_call: -; cdr3_aa: CAWSFWVGADTQYF; cdr3_nt: TGTGCCTGGAGTTTCTGGGTTGGGGCAGATACGCAGTATTTT
j_call: TRBJ2-3; clone_size: -; v_call: TRBV6-5; d_call: -; cdr3_aa: CASSTSGSTDTQYF; cdr3_nt: TGTGCCAGCTCCACAAGCGGGAGCACAGATACGCAGTATTTT
j_call: TRBJ2-5; clone_size: -; v_call: TRBV9; d_call: -; cdr3_aa: CASSTHVGIGETQYF; cdr3_nt: TGTGCCAGCAGCACCCACGTGGGGATAGGAGAGACCCAGTACTTC
j_call: TRBJ1-4; clone_size: -; v_call: TRBV4-1; d_call: -; cdr3_aa: CASSHPLGAGDEKLFF; cdr3_nt: TGCGCCAGCAGCCACCCCCTCGGGGCCGGTGATGAAAAACTGTTTTTT
j_call: TRBJ2-1; clone_size: -; v_call: TRBV7-6; d_call: TRBD1; cdr3_aa: CASSLVGGFGEQFF; cdr3_nt: TGTGCCAGCAGCTTAGTAGGGGGCTTCGGTGAGCAGTTCTTC
j_call: TRBJ2-7; clone_size: -; v_call: TRBV11-3; d_call: TRBD1; cdr3_aa: CASSSGTGPEQYF; cdr3_nt: TGTGCCAGCAGCTCCGGGACAGGCCCCGAGCAGTACTTC
j_call: TRBJ1-1; clone_size: -; v_call: TRBV2; d_call: -; cdr3_aa: CASTGPNTEAFF; cdr3_nt: TGTGCCAGCACAGGCCCCAACACTGAAGCTTTCTTT
j_call: TRBJ2-5; clone_size: -; v_call: TRBV7-9; d_call: -; cdr3_aa: CASSSRGTAPGETQYF; cdr3_nt: TGTGCCAGCAGCTCACGGGGGACAGCCCCGGGTGAGACCCAGTACTTC
j_call: TRBJ1-5; clone_size: -; v_call: TRBV23-1; d_call: -; cdr3_aa: CASSHLGVNSNQPQHF; cdr3_nt: TGCGCCAGCAGTCACCTTGGAGTTAATAGCAATCAGCCCCAGCATTTT
j_call: TRBJ2-3; clone_size: -; v_call: TRBV28; d_call: -; cdr3_aa: CASSAGTSTDTQYF; cdr3_nt: TGTGCCAGCAGCGCCGGGACTAGCACAGATACGCAGTATTTT
j_call: TRBJ2-1; clone_size: -; v_call: TRBV10-3; d_call: -; cdr3_aa: CAISDSLNEQFF; cdr3_nt: TGTGCCATCAGTGACAGCCTCAATGAGCAGTTCTTC
j_call: TRBJ2-5; clone_size: -; v_call: TRBV19; d_call: TRBD2; cdr3_aa: CASSMLAGAGEQETQYF; cdr3_nt: TGTGCCAGTAGTATGCTAGCGGGAGCGGGGGAGCAAGAGACCCAGTACTTC
j_call: TRBJ2-3; clone_size: -; v_call: TRBV18; d_call: -; cdr3_aa: CASSPPIFSTDTQYF; cdr3_nt: TGTGCCAGCTCACCACCGATATTTAGCACAGATACGCAGTATTTT
j_call: TRBJ2-2; clone_size: -; v_call: TRBV6-5; d_call: -; cdr3_aa: CASSYGAGGRTGELFF; cdr3_nt: TGTGCCAGCAGTTACGGGGCAGGAGGAAGGACCGGGGAGCTGTTTTTT
j_call: TRBJ2-7; clone_size: once; v_call: TRBV7-9; d_call: -; cdr3_aa: CASSSYGEKEQYF; cdr3_nt: TGTGCCAGCAGCTCTTACGGGGAGAAAGAGCAGTACTTC
j_call: TRBJ2-1; clone_size: -; v_call: TRBV7-9; d_call: -; cdr3_aa: CASSLPAGQGYNEQFF; cdr3_nt: TGTGCCAGCAGCTTACCGGCTGGTCAGGGCTACAATGAGCAGTTCTTC
j_call: TRBJ2-2; clone_size: once; v_call: TRBV11-1; d_call: -; cdr3_aa: CASSLVYGTGELFF; cdr3_nt: TGTGCCAGCAGCTTAGTCTACGGCACCGGGGAGCTGTTTTTT
j_call: TRBJ2-1; clone_size: -; v_call: TRBV7-7; d_call: -; cdr3_aa: CASSLGLAGQNGEQFF; cdr3_nt: TGTGCTAGCAGCTTAGGCTTAGCAGGGCAGAATGGGGAGCAGTTCTTC
j_call: TRBJ1-3; clone_size: -; v_call: TRBV6-1; d_call: -; cdr3_aa: CASSSTGMDTIYF; cdr3_nt: TGTGCCAGCAGCTCAACAGGGATGGACACCATATATTTT
j_call: TRBJ2-1; clone_size: -; v_call: TRBV18; d_call: -; cdr3_aa: CASSPLMLGTNNEQFF; cdr3_nt: TGTGCCAGCTCACCACTTATGCTCGGGACGAACAATGAGCAGTTCTTC
j_call: TRBJ2-6; clone_size: once; v_call: TRBV11-2; d_call: TRBD1; cdr3_aa: CASSSAWAGGLRGANVLTF; cdr3_nt: TGTGCCAGCAGCTCCGCGTGGGCAGGGGGCTTGAGAGGGGCCAACGTCCTGACTTTC
j_call: TRBJ2-7; clone_size: -; v_call: TRBV27; d_call: -; cdr3_aa: CASREKQISYEQYF; cdr3_nt: TGTGCCAGCAGGGAGAAGCAGATATCCTACGAGCAGTACTTC
j_call: TRBJ2-1; clone_size: -; v_call: TRBV11-3; d_call: -; cdr3_aa: CASSRLGANEQFF; cdr3_nt: TGTGCCAGCAGTCGTCTGGGGGCCAATGAGCAGTTCTTC
j_call: TRBJ2-7; clone_size: -; v_call: TRBV7-9; d_call: -; cdr3_aa: CASSSVQTYEQYF; cdr3_nt: TGTGCCAGCAGCTCCGTTCAGACCTACGAGCAGTACTTC
j_call: TRBJ1-1; clone_size: -; v_call: TRBV27; d_call: TRBD1; cdr3_aa: CASVGQGGTEAFF; cdr3_nt: TGTGCCAGCGTGGGACAGGGGGGCACTGAAGCTTTCTTT
j_call: TRBJ2-7; clone_size: -; v_call: TRBV11-2; d_call: TRBD2; cdr3_aa: CASSLALAGEAYEQYF; cdr3_nt: TGTGCCAGCAGCTTGGCTCTAGCGGGAGAGGCGTACGAGCAGTACTTC
j_call: TRBJ2-1; clone_size: -; v_call: TRBV6-5; d_call: TRBD2; cdr3_aa: CASSWEGNEQFF; cdr3_nt: TGTGCCAGCAGTTGGGAGGGGAATGAGCAGTTCTTC
j_call: TRBJ1-6; clone_size: -; v_call: TRBV4-1; d_call: -; cdr3_aa: CASSQVQSPDSPLHF; cdr3_nt: TGCGCCAGCAGCCAGGTACAGAGCCCCGATTCACCCCTCCACTTT
j_call: TRBJ1-2; clone_size: -; v_call: TRBV28; d_call: -; cdr3_aa: CASSPDAYGYTF; cdr3_nt: TGTGCCAGCAGTCCGGATGCCTATGGCTACACCTTC
j_call: TRBJ1-2; clone_size: -; v_call: TRBV2; d_call: TRBD1; cdr3_aa: CASSVGTTGAGGYTF; cdr3_nt: TGTGCCAGCAGCGTAGGTACGACAGGGGCTGGAGGCTACACCTTC
j_call: TRBJ1-3; clone_size: -; v_call: TRBV4-1; d_call: TRBD1; cdr3_aa: CASSQDRQGGNTIYF; cdr3_nt: TGCGCCAGCAGCCAAGATCGACAGGGGGGAAACACCATATATTTT
j_call: TRBJ2-2; clone_size: few; v_call: TRBV5-1; d_call: TRBD2; cdr3_aa: CASSKSGVAGELFF; cdr3_nt: TGCGCCAGCAGCAAAAGCGGGGTGGCCGGGGAGCTGTTTTTT
j_call: TRBJ1-5; clone_size: -; v_call: TRBV28; d_call: -; cdr3_aa: CASGYFIRGFHQPQHF; cdr3_nt: TGTGCCAGCGGCTATTTTATCAGGGGTTTCCATCAGCCCCAGCATTTT
j_call: TRBJ2-1; clone_size: -; v_call: TRBV6-1; d_call: TRBD1; cdr3_aa: CASSGGGEANEQFF; cdr3_nt: TGTGCCAGCAGTGGAGGGGGCGAGGCCAATGAGCAGTTCTTC
j_call: TRBJ2-1; clone_size: -; v_call: TRBV6-5; d_call: -; cdr3_aa: CASSYSYGNEQFF; cdr3_nt: TGTGCCAGCAGTTACTCGTACGGCAATGAGCAGTTCTTC
j_call: TRBJ2-3; clone_size: -; v_call: TRBV10-1; d_call: TRBD1; cdr3_aa: CASSDTGATTADTQYF; cdr3_nt: TGCGCCAGCAGTGATACAGGGGCCACAACCGCCGATACGCAGTATTTT
j_call: TRBJ2-1; clone_size: few; v_call: TRBV5-1; d_call: TRBD2; cdr3_aa: CASSLVSGTYNEQFF; cdr3_nt: TGCGCCAGCAGCTTGGTTAGCGGGACCTACAATGAGCAGTTCTTC
j_call: TRBJ1-6; clone_size: few; v_call: TRBV4-3; d_call: -; cdr3_aa: CASSRDSQVVNSPLHF; cdr3_nt: TGCGCCAGCAGCCGAGATAGTCAGGTCGTAAATTCACCCCTCCACTTT
j_call: TRBJ1-1; clone_size: -; v_call: TRBV14; d_call: -; cdr3_aa: CASSQRGGEEAFF; cdr3_nt: TGTGCCAGCAGCCAAAGAGGGGGGGAGGAAGCTTTCTTT
j_call: TRBJ2-7; clone_size: -; v_call: TRBV4-1; d_call: TRBD1; cdr3_aa: CASSQEITTGASSYEQYF; cdr3_nt: TGCGCCAGCAGCCAAGAGATTACGACAGGGGCCAGCTCCTACGAGCAGTACTTC